This T cell receptor (beta chain) was documented in a study of cytomegalovirus exposure and HLA in healthy donors. For the study at large: HLA-typed donors contributed some 85 million unique TCRs, which were held in an early data release. General study findings and limits: For most TCR beta V segments, an earlier analysis put the productive rate at about 87% or about 30% of the time. Researchers reported from a later analysis that most CMV-associated TCR beta chains appeared HLA-restricted.

Primers: 60 Vbeta forward and 13 Jbeta reverse. Profiled with immunoSEQ multiplex PCR; TCRdb holds only in-frame clones, not every one. The data contain more than 95,000 clones, more than 75% of them singletons. This clone was counted only a few times. Its specificity is not known. Germline loops: CDR1 MDHEN, CDR2 SYDVKM. V lost 4 bases to trimming and J lost 2 bases, with 11 bases between them. The CDR3 totals 14 residues. This TCR was sampled from a woman in her thirties or forties in good health and CMV-seronegative. The sample consisted of PBMCs. The chain is built from TRBV28 and TRBJ2-5; D is unclear. The CDR3 sequence: CASSSSWRQETQYF. The CDR3 bases are TGTGCCAGCAGTTCGTCGTGGAGACAAGAGACCCAGTACTTC.